This T cell receptor (beta chain) originates from a study of blood T cell repertoires in COVID-19. As for the study in general: COVID-19 samples from acute and convalescent phases originated in the United States, Italy and Spain. T cells, B-cell-depleted T cells, or PBMCs provided the cDNA or gDNA that served as material.

CDR1 is MNHEY, CDR2 SMNVEV, per germline (reference sequence). There are 14 residues in the CDR3. The V and J ends lost 3 bases and 3 bases respectively, with 10 bases between them. Original analysis: Reference gene primer amplification in the assay estimated nucleated cell counts. Profiling relied on immunoSEQ multiplex PCR, and the TCRdb table lists in-frame clones only, not all of them. For V, J and clone size, that table is used; D and trimming come from the DNA. The sample yields around 75,000 clones, 85% to 90% seen once. Sequencing was done on a sample of peripheral blood. The chain links TRBV27 to TRBJ2-3, with a weak D call TRBD1 (6 bases). This TCR came from a man aged 55-75 years with acute or convalescent COVID-19. CDR3 bases: TGTGCCAGCAGTTTCTCCACAGGGACAGATACGCAGTATTTT. Residues: CASSFSTGTDTQYF.